This T cell receptor (beta chain) originates from a study of T-cell memory formation after mild COVID-19. Overall study findings and caveats: Clones contracting day 15 to 85 were balanced CD4/CD8; later expanders leaned CD4+. Certain responding clones were present in pre-infection memory, suggesting participation of cross-reactive memory.

Ten or more counts support this clonotype. No antigen is known for it. 5'RACE, which relied on constant-segment primers, yielded TCR alpha and TCR beta cDNA libraries carrying sample barcodes and UMIs. TCRdb ran MiXCR on the 5' RACE reads and lists one entry per CDR3 protein. The table records about 290,000 distinct CDR3 sequences, around 15% of them present only once. V was shortened by 7 bases and J by 1 base, with 14 bases between the two germline ends. The CDR3 runs 14 residues. The rearrangement uses TRBV12-3 or TRBV12-4 and TRBJ2-7, with no clear D. This receptor was identified in a man younger than 30 who had mild COVID-19 (a few samples of this study predate the infection). Cell type and time point are not known. Material for sequencing was PBMCs or a T cell subset sorted from them (not recorded which). The CDR3 spells CASIPAGQSYEQYF. CDR3 in DNA: TGTGCCAGCATCCCTGCTGGGCAGTCCTACGAGCAGTACTTC.